This entry lists 8 T cell receptor beta chains sequenced from one sample in a study of blood T cell repertoires in COVID-19. Here immunoSEQ multiplex PCR was the method, and the copy in TCRdb shows in-frame clones only, minus some. Seen here are about 140,000 clones, 88% observed once, and the top ten hold 1.8%. The material sequenced was peripheral blood. Receptor source: a man aged 65 to 79 with acute or convalescent COVID-19.

The chain employs TRBV10-3 and TRBJ2-7, with 8 bases aligning to TRBD1. CDR3 length: 13 amino acids. From germline, CDR1 is ENHRY and CDR2 SYGVKD. Trimming at V came to 7 bases and at J to 5 bases, leaving 7 bases not matched to a gene. CDR3 residues: CAIITDRANEQYF. Here the CDR3 DNA reads TGTGCCATCATCACGGACAGGGCTAACGAGCAGTACTTC.

This chain joins TRBV21-1 and TRBJ2-5; the table gives TRBD2 as D, unverified against the DNA. TRBV21-1 is a recognized pseudogene. The CDR3 has 17 residues. The CDR3 sequence: CASSKSTEREGRETQYF. CDR3 nucleotides: TGTGCCAGCAGCAAATCGACGGAGCGGGAGGGCCGGGAGACCCAGTACTTC.

This chain joins TRBV20-1 and TRBJ2-7; D is possibly TRBD1 (6 bases). The CDR3 has 13 amino acids. The V and J ends lost 3 bases and 5 bases respectively, with 14 bases between them. Germline CDR1 DFQATT, CDR2 SNEGSKA (reference sequence). CDR3 bases: TGCAGTGCTAGTAGGGGGTCCCCCAACGAGCAGTACTTC. This sequence encodes CSASRGSPNEQYF.

The chain carries TRBV5-1 and TRBJ2-1; 10 bases agree with TRBD2. V trimming: 0 bases; J trimming: 8 bases; junction bases outside the gene matches: 14. The CDR3 loop spans 18 amino acids. The germline V gene has CDR1 SGHRS and CDR2 YFSETQ. The CDR3 coding sequence is TGCGCCAGCAGCTTGGAGGTTAGCGGGAGGAAGGACATCTATGAGCAGTTCTTC. It specifies CASSLEVSGRKDIYEQFF. Supplemented by reference TRBV5-1 and TRBJ2-1, the full variable domain reads KAGVTQTPRYLIKTRGQQVTLSCSPISGHRSVSWYQQTPGQGLQFLFEYFSETQRNKGNFPGRFSGRQFSNSRSEMNVSTLELGDSALYLCASSLEVSGRKDIYEQFFGPGTRLTVL.

V gene TRBV27 combines with J gene TRBJ1-5; TRBD1 matches at 8 bases. The CDR3 consists of 14 residues. V was clipped by 5 bases and J by 10 bases; unmatched bases: 10. CDR1 and CDR2 from the germline V gene are MNHEY and SMNVEV (reference sequence). The CDR3 reads CASSPRQGPVPQHF. The CDR3 DNA follows: TGTGCCAGCAGTCCCCGACAGGGGCCGGTCCCCCAGCATTTT.

The chain carries TRBV18 and TRBJ2-1, with D possibly matching TRBD1 (6 bases). V shed 3 bases and J shed 7 bases, with 13 bases lying between them. CDR3 length: 14 residues. Looked up from germline, CDR1 is KGHSH and CDR2 is LQKENI. The CDR3 nucleotides read TGTGCCAGCTCACCGGGGGCCCCTATGAATGAGCAGTTCTTC. Its translation is CASSPGAPMNEQFF.

The sample holds one count of this clone. The chain uses TRBV29-1 and TRBJ2-2; perhaps TRBD2 as D (6 bases). V was cut by 6 bases and J by 3 bases, with 17 bases left in between. The CDR3 has 15 amino acids. CDR1 is SQVTM and CDR2 is ANQGSEA in the germline V gene. The CDR3 nucleotides are TGCAGCGTCTTATACTCCGGGACTGACACCGGGGAGCTGTTTTTT. Its protein product is CSVLYSGTDTGELFF.

The rearrangement joins TRBV1 to TRBJ2-3; the tabulated D call, TRBD2, remains unverified against the DNA. TRBV1 is a listed pseudogene. CDR3 length: 21 residues. The CDR3 reads CTSSQVVVIELAGASTDTQYF. For the CDR3, the DNA is TGCACCAGCAGCCAAGTAGTAGTTATAGAACTAGCGGGGGCGAGCACAGATACGCAGTATTTT.